This TCR beta chain was sequenced for a study of vaccination effects on CD4 cells after COVID-19. Overall study: Post-vaccine specimens were collected at a median of 72 days following the second dose. Study-wide points: Few convalescent patients were studied, and early post-infection samples were lacking.

With respect to this clone: Its specificity is not known.

This CDR3 has 18 amino acids. The V end was cut by 4 bases, the J end by 0 bases, with 19 bases between. Germline V gene sequence: CDR1 LNHDA, CDR2 SQIVND (reference sequence). The protocol was immunoSEQ multiplex PCR, while the TCRdb copy is restricted to in-frame clones and leaves out a portion. This sample yields some 30,000 clones, of which approximately 64% are seen a single time; about 8.4% belongs to the top ten. In the ViraFEST assay, antigen-specific CD4+ clonotypes were identified by expansion after peptide-pool stimulation. Isolation of CD4+ T cells took place after approximately 10 days of culture. It was two doses of either the BNT162b2 or mRNA-1273 vaccine that participants received. Each vaccine recipient was nucleocapsid antibody negative and had no prior SARS-CoV-2 infection.

The sample in question was CD4+ T cells from PBMCs cultured with SARS-CoV-2 spike peptides, obtained after COVID-19 vaccination. This chain uses TRBV19 with TRBJ2-4; unclear D gene. This receptor was obtained from a human donor who received a COVID-19 vaccine. The CDR3 nucleotides are TGTGCCAGTAGTAGCGGCCAAATTAACTTCCTAGCCAAAAACATTCAGTACTTC. It yields the protein CASSSGQINFLAKNIQYF.